What follows are 16 T cell receptor beta chains derived from one specimen sequenced in a study of blood T cell repertoires in COVID-19. Data came from immunoSEQ multiplex PCR; TCRdb stores just in-frame clones and leaves some out. The table includes about 64,000 clones, about 81% detected once. Material: peripheral blood. These receptor sequences come from a human donor in a cohort sampled during active COVID-19.

The rearrangement joins TRBV5-6 to TRBJ1-3, with D uncertain. V lost 1 base, J lost 8 bases, and 7 bases lay in between. The CDR3 runs to 12 residues. Per the germline V gene, CDR1 is SGHDT and CDR2 is YYEEEE. The CDR3 bases are TGTGCCAGCAGCTTGATGGGCGACACCATATATTTT. It codes for CASSLMGDTIYF.

This chain uses TRBV11-2 with TRBJ2-1; TRBD2 agrees at 16 bases. Trimming removed 1 base from V and 16 bases from J; junction bases left unmatched: 4. This CDR3 has 14 residues. The germline V gene encodes CDR1 SGHAT and CDR2 FQNNGV. CDR3 sequence reads: CASSLAGTSGGAFF. Here the CDR3 DNA reads TGTGCCAGCAGCTTAGCGGGGACTAGCGGGGGGGCTTTCTTC.

The chain has TRBV7-6 and TRBJ1-4, with D possibly being TRBD1 (6 bases). V lost 5 bases, J lost 4 bases, and 11 bases lay in between. Germline CDR1 SGHVS, CDR2 FNYEAQ. The CDR3 extends over 14 amino acids. In DNA, the CDR3 is TGTGCCAGCAGCCCCAGGGGTAATAATGAAAAACTGTTTTTT. The encoded protein is CASSPRGNNEKLFF.

V usage is TRBV5-1 and J usage is TRBJ1-2, with D perhaps TRBD1 (5 bases). V lost 5 bases and J lost 6, with 14 bases in between. The CDR3 has 13 amino acids. Germline-derived CDR1 and CDR2 are SGHRS and YFSETQ. CDR3 sequence reads: CASRIGGYHGYTF. The CDR3 DNA reads TGCGCCAGCAGAATCGGGGGATACCATGGCTACACCTTC.

The chain employs TRBV19 and TRBJ1-2; D is perhaps TRBD1 (5 bases). This CDR3 comprises 13 residues. The germline gives CDR1 LNHDA, CDR2 SQIVND (reference sequence). V lost 1 base to trimming and J lost 5 bases, with 8 bases between them. Here the CDR3 DNA reads TGTGCCAGTAGTATAGGCCAGGGATATGGCTACACCTTC. This codes for CASSIGQGYGYTF. Full variable domain (outside the CDR3, taken from reference TRBV19 and TRBJ1-2): DGGITQSPKYLFRKEGQNVTLSCEQNLNHDAMYWYRQDPGQGLRLIYYSQIVNDFQKGDIAEGYSVSREKKESFPLTVTSAQKNPTAFYLCASSIGQGYGYTFGSGTRLTVV.

V usage is TRBV7-8 and J usage is TRBJ1-4; D gene ambiguous. Deletions cut 0 bases from V and 5 bases from J, with 7 bases between. Germline V gives CDR1 SGHVS, CDR2 FQNEAQ. The CDR3 has 14 amino acids. CDR3 loop: CASSLALGNEKLFF. DNA for the CDR3: TGTGCCAGCAGCTTAGCACTAGGCAATGAAAAACTGTTTTTT.

V is TRBV3-1 (or the pseudogene TRBV3-2) and J is TRBJ2-5, with 8 nucleotides matching TRBD1. After removal of 0 bases from V and 4 bases from J, the junction contained 1 base not matched to a gene. This CDR3 has 14 amino acids. Germline CDR1 reads LGHDT; CDR2 reads YNNKEL (reference sequence). CDR3 region: CASSQDDRGETQYF. CDR3 in DNA: TGTGCCAGCAGCCAAGACGACAGGGGAGAGACCCAGTACTTC.

This clone showed up just a few times. The gene calls are TRBV5-6 and TRBJ2-7; D gene uncertain. Trimming stripped 2 bases from V and 5 bases from J, with 8 bases between. Germline CDR1 and CDR2: SGHDT and YYEEEE. This CDR3 comprises 12 residues. CDR3 sequence reads: CASSLTSDEQYF. In DNA form, the CDR3 reads TGTGCCAGCAGCTTAACGAGTGACGAGCAGTACTTC.

This clone was found many times. The rearrangement joins TRBV27 to TRBJ2-5; 9 nucleotides match TRBD2. This CDR3 spans 15 amino acids. V lost 2 bases and J lost 10; bases outside the gene matches: 11. Per germline, CDR1 MNHEY and CDR2 SMNVEV (reference sequence). This CDR3 reads CASSLSGGTGGGQYF. CDR3 coding DNA: TGTGCCAGCAGTTTAAGCGGGGGGACCGGAGGGGGCCAGTACTTC.

The chain recombines TRBV14 with TRBJ2-3; a weak D match, TRBD1 (5 bases). Germline V CDR1 and CDR2: SGHDN, FVKESK. Trimming stripped 0 bases from V and 3 bases from J, with 10 bases between. This CDR3 comprises 15 residues. The CDR3 is CASSQDPRVTDTQYF. Written as DNA, the CDR3 is TGTGCCAGCAGCCAAGATCCCAGGGTTACAGATACGCAGTATTTT.

The chain joins TRBV18 to TRBJ1-3; the D is unclear. Trimming pared 5 bases from V and 3 bases from J, leaving 17 bases between. The germline V gene has CDR1 KGHSH and CDR2 LQKENI. CDR3 size: 16 residues. The CDR3 loop reads CASSSLPSIIGNTIYF. The CDR3, as DNA: TGTGCCAGCTCATCCCTACCCTCTATAATTGGAAACACCATATATTTT.

This clone was seen only a few times. J is TRBJ2-3 and V is TRBV6-5; 9 bases line up with TRBD2. The CDR3 is 16 amino acids. Germline-derived CDR1 and CDR2 are MNHEY and SVGAGI. V dropped 4 bases and J dropped 0; count of bases not matched to a gene: 5. The CDR3 protein is CASSSPSGASTDTQYF. The CDR3 region has the DNA TGTGCCAGCAGTTCACCTAGCGGGGCGAGCACAGATACGCAGTATTTT.

The chain has TRBV19 and TRBJ2-2; tentatively, D is TRBD1 (5 bases). Deletions cut 6 bases from V and 2 bases from J, with 13 bases between. Looked up from germline, CDR1 is LNHDA and CDR2 is SQIVND (reference sequence). There are 15 residues in the CDR3. The CDR3 spells CASRTDRVNTGELFF. The CDR3 DNA reads as TGTGCCAGTAGGACAGACAGAGTAAACACCGGGGAGCTGTTTTTT.

This rearrangement joins TRBV6-5 to TRBJ2-2; TRBD1 is a possible D gene (5 bases). Germline loops: CDR1 MNHEY, CDR2 SVGAGI. The CDR3 consists of 14 residues. The V end lost 8 bases, the J end lost 4 bases, and 14 bases lay between the germline ends. The CDR3 coding sequence is TGTGCCAGCTATAGTCAAGGGGTCACCGGGGAGCTGTTTTTT. This translates into CASYSQGVTGELFF.

V usage is TRBV11-2 and J usage is TRBJ2-3, with TRBD2 as a possible D gene (7 bases). The germline V gene encodes CDR1 SGHAT and CDR2 FQNNGV. This CDR3 contains 15 residues. V dropped 5 bases and J dropped 0 bases, with 12 bases sitting between them. CDR3 in DNA: TGTGCCAGCAGCCGGAGGGGGGGTAGCACAGATACGCAGTATTTT. This translates into CASSRRGGSTDTQYF.

This CDR3 reads CASSSTRQGGINGELFF. DNA for the CDR3: TGTGCCAGCAGCTCCACCAGACAGGGGGGAATTAACGGGGAGCTGTTTTTT. The V gene is TRBV11-2, the J gene TRBJ2-2, with TRBD1 matching over 9 bases. This CDR3 has 17 residues. CDR1 and CDR2 (germline): SGHAT, FQNNGV. V lost 4 bases and J lost 7; bases outside the gene matches: 13.